Each of the 29 T cell receptor beta chains below was sequenced from the same sample in a study of molecular identifiers for immune sequencing clone quantification. A single record per CDR3 protein comes from TCRdb applying MiXCR to the PCR reads. The table has around 40,000 distinct CDR3 sequences, about a fifth seen once. The sequencing sample was made of naive CD8+ T cells from blood, with Jurkat cell RNA spiked in. Subset in this sample: FACS-sorted CD8+CD4-CCR7+CD45RA+ naive T cells. The receptors stem from a human donor in good health. Some libraries in this study had Jurkat cell RNA spiked in.

In regard to this clonotype: This may be a read error, as it is one base from a much larger clone. The chain recombines TRBV5-3 with TRBJ2-1; D unresolved. TRBV5-3 is identified as an open reading frame with a role that is uncertain. The CDR3 length is 14 residues. The CDR3 spells CASSPGLSYNEQLF. CDR3 coding DNA: TGTGCCAGCAGTCCGGGCCTATCCTACAATGAGCAGCTCTTC.

This clonotype was found many times. V and J are TRBV6-2 or TRBV6-3 and TRBJ2-3; the D call may be TRBD1 or TRBD2 (6 bases each). The ends were cut back, 0 bases at V and 2 bases at J, with 15 bases in the middle. This CDR3 has 17 residues. Germline V gives CDR1 MNHEY, CDR2 SVGEGT. The CDR3 spells CASSYSQGGTNTDTQYF. The CDR3 DNA follows: TGTGCCAGCAGTTACTCGCAAGGGGGGACGAACACAGATACGCAGTATTTT.

On this clonotype itself: A read error may explain this, as a much larger clone is one base away. Since no conserved phenylalanine or tryptophan closes the CDR3, a read error is the likely cause. This chain connects TRBV7-6 to TRBJ2-5; 8 positions agree with TRBD1. The CDR3 spans 15 residues. V lost 4 bases and J lost 4; bases outside the gene matches: 8. Germline V gene data show CDR1 as SGHVS and CDR2 as FNYEAQ. This chain's CDR3 is CASSSPTGGSETQYL. In DNA, the CDR3 is TGTGCCAGCAGCTCACCCACAGGGGGATCAGAGACCCAGTACCTC.

This clonotype was observed at least ten times. The J gene is TRBJ2-7, the V gene TRBV5-4, with D tentatively TRBD1 (6 bases). This CDR3 is built from 14 residues. V lost 4 bases to trimming and J lost 5 bases, with 16 bases between them. Germline V gene data show CDR1 as SGHNT and CDR2 as YYREEE (reference sequence). Here the CDR3 DNA reads TGTGCCAGCAGCCGAAGGGACAACGTCCACGAGCAGTACTTC. This encodes CASSRRDNVHEQYF.

Many counts were recorded for this clonotype. V usage is TRBV6-2 or TRBV6-3 and J usage is TRBJ2-1, with D maybe TRBD1 (5 bases). V was cut by 5 bases and J by 5 bases, with 16 bases left in between. The CDR3 extends over 15 amino acids. Germline V lookup: CDR1 MNHEY, CDR2 SVGEGT. The CDR3 nucleotides read TGTGCCAGCAGTCCCGCCCCCCAGGGTCACAATGAGCAGTTCTTC. It encodes CASSPAPQGHNEQFF.

A word on this clonotype: This may stem from a read error, because a much larger clone lies one nucleotide away. The CDR3 nucleotides read TGCAGCGTTGATGGCCTCGCACTAGCGGGACTCAGCGATGAGCAGTTCTTC. Translation: CSVDGLALAGLSDEQFF. This sequence joins TRBV29-1 and TRBJ2-1, with 10 nucleotides matching TRBD2. Losses at the gene ends were 3 bases for V and 8 bases for J; bases not matched to a gene: 16. The germline CDR1 and CDR2 sequences are SQVTM and ANQGSEA. CDR3 length equals 17 residues.

Ten or more counts support this clonotype. The V gene is TRBV6-5, the J gene TRBJ2-3; TRBD2 might be the D (6 bases). V lost 5 bases and J lost 6, with 12 bases in between. Germline assignment: CDR1 MNHEY and CDR2 SVGAGI. This CDR3 has 13 amino acids. CDR3 amino acids: CASSRTIFDTQYF. CDR3 nucleotides: TGTGCCAGCAGTCGGACTATCTTTGATACGCAGTATTTT.

This clonotype was recorded once. A much larger clone differs from this one at a single base, so this may be a read error. The missing conserved phenylalanine or tryptophan at the end of this CDR3 makes a read error likely. V gene TRBV10-2 combines with J gene TRBJ2-3, with 9 bases lining up with TRBD2. The germline gives CDR1 WSHSY, CDR2 SAAADI. This CDR3 spans 13 amino acids. The junction had 6 bases not matched to a gene; V was cut back by 11 bases and J by 3 bases. The CDR3 here is CAHSSGKTDTQYS. The CDR3 DNA sequence: TGCGCCCACTCTAGCGGGAAGACAGATACGCAGTATTCT.

In this sample, this clonotype turned up many times. V is TRBV15 and J is TRBJ2-3; D possibly uses TRBD1 or TRBD2 (6 bases each). Trimming left V 5 bases short and J 4 bases short, with 16 bases between. Looked up from germline, CDR1 is LNHNV and CDR2 is YYDKDF (reference sequence). CDR3 length: 15 residues. Here the CDR3 reads CATSGPSGAPDTQYF. The CDR3 DNA reads TGTGCCACCAGCGGCCCATCGGGGGCCCCAGATACGCAGTATTTT.

This clonotype came up many times. This sequence joins TRBV6-2 or TRBV6-3 and TRBJ2-3; D tentatively fits TRBD1 or TRBD2 (5 bases each). The CDR3 runs to 13 residues. Per germline, CDR1 MNHEY and CDR2 SVGEGT. The V end lost 7 bases, the J end lost 2 bases, and 10 bases lay between the germline ends. Here the CDR3 reads CASNRGTTDTQYF. CDR3 bases: TGTGCCAGCAACCGAGGGACCACAGATACGCAGTATTTT.

This clonotype was detected many times. V usage is TRBV20-1 and J usage is TRBJ2-7, with 10 bases fitting TRBD2. The CDR3 is 14 amino acids. Germline V lookup: CDR1 DFQATT, CDR2 SNEGSKA (reference sequence). Trimming cost V 1 base and J 4 bases; bases outside gene matches: 4. In DNA, the CDR3 is TGCAGTGCTAGAGGGCCAGCGGGGGGGTACGAGCAGTACTTC. Protein product: CSARGPAGGYEQYF.

This clonotype was seen ten or more times. This sequence joins TRBV11-2 and TRBJ2-7; no firm D call. Trimming pared 4 bases from V and 4 bases from J, leaving 8 bases between. CDR1 and CDR2 from the germline V gene are SGHAT and FQNNGV. The CDR3 totals 12 residues. As DNA, the CDR3 is TGTGCCAGCAGCTCCATGGGGTACGAGCAGTACTTC. This translates into CASSSMGYEQYF.

Note on this clonotype: One base away lies a much larger clone, so this may be a sequencing read error. This sequence joins TRBV20-1 and TRBJ2-7; D could derive from TRBD1 or TRBD2 (5 bases each). CDR1 DFQATT and CDR2 SNEGSKA come from the germline V gene (reference sequence). Trimming took off 5 bases at V and 4 bases at J, with 18 bases between the two ends. This CDR3 spans 14 amino acids. CDR3 protein: CSAEGSSPPYEQYF. CDR3 sequence (DNA): TGCAGTGCTGAGGGGTCTTCCCCTCCATACGAGCAGTACTTC.

Comments on this clonotype: A read error may explain this, as a much larger clone is one base away. The missing conserved phenylalanine or tryptophan at the end of this CDR3 makes a read error likely. The chain carries TRBV7-9 and TRBJ2-5, with D perhaps matching TRBD1 or TRBD2 (7 bases each). The CDR3 totals 17 residues. The germline V gene encodes CDR1 SEHNR and CDR2 FQNEAQ (reference sequence). Trimming left V 0 bases short and J 1 base short, with 15 bases between. CDR3 protein: CASSLAPGGVGQETQYS. The CDR3 DNA sequence: TGTGCCAGCAGCTTAGCGCCAGGGGGGGTGGGCCAAGAGACCCAGTACTCC.

At least ten counts were recorded for this clonotype. The genes are TRBV18 and TRBJ2-5, with D possibly matching TRBD1 (5 bases). V was pared by 0 bases and J by 3 bases, with 14 bases between. Per the germline V gene, CDR1 is KGHSH and CDR2 is LQKENI. The CDR3 runs 16 residues. The CDR3 DNA reads TGTGCCAGCTCACCACCTAGGGGCAGTCGTAAAGAGACCCAGTACTTC. Translation gives CASSPPRGSRKETQYF. The whole variable domain, remainder taken from reference TRBV18 and TRBJ2-5, is NAGVMQNPRHLVRRRGQEARLRCSPMKGHSHVYWYRQLPEEGLKFMVYLQKENIIDESGMPKERFSAEFPKEGPSILRIQQVVRGDSAAYFCASSPPRGSRKETQYFGPGTRLLVL.

By frequency in the sample, this clonotype is medium-sized. This sequence joins TRBV20-1 and TRBJ2-4; D is perhaps TRBD2 (5 bases). CDR3 length: 15 residues. Trimming removed 0 bases at V and 0 bases at J, with 9 bases between. The germline gives CDR1 DFQATT, CDR2 SNEGSKA (reference sequence). The CDR3: CSARESGEAKNIQYF. The CDR3 DNA follows: TGCAGTGCTAGAGAAAGCGGAGAAGCCAAAAACATTCAGTACTTC.

A remark on this clonotype: A much larger clone is a single base away; this may be a read error. The J gene is TRBJ2-7, the V gene TRBV18; either TRBD1 or TRBD2 may fit D (5 bases each). With 2 bases removed from V and 6 bases from J, the gap between germline ends came to 11 bases. There are 13 residues in the CDR3. CDR1 and CDR2 (germline): KGHSH, LQKENI. CDR3 protein: CASSPGTPAEQYF. Here the CDR3 DNA reads TGTGCCAGCTCACCAGGGACCCCCGCCGAGCAGTACTTC.

This clonotype showed up many times. This sequence joins TRBV4-1 and TRBJ1-1, with 7 bases that match TRBD1. V was pared by 0 bases and J by 4 bases, with 2 bases of the junction left unmatched. This CDR3 is built from 14 residues. The V gene's germline CDR1 is MGHRA and CDR2 YSYEKL. The CDR3 coding sequence is TGCGCCAGCAGCCAAGATAACAGGGGCACTGAAGCTTTCTTT. It codes for CASSQDNRGTEAFF.

This clonotype was detected only a few times. This chain joins TRBV27 and TRBJ1-6; perhaps TRBD1 as D (5 bases). The CDR3 loop spans 13 amino acids. V gave up 8 bases and J gave up 5 bases, with 10 bases separating them. The germline gives CDR1 MNHEY, CDR2 SMNVEV (reference sequence). The CDR3 protein is CASRGANNSPLHF. The CDR3 DNA reads as TGTGCCAGCCGCGGGGCCAATAATTCACCCCTCCACTTT.

The rearrangement joins TRBV20-1 to TRBJ1-2; D unclear. CDR1 is DFQATT, CDR2 SNEGSKA, per germline (reference sequence). V was cut by 4 bases and J by 5 bases, with 5 bases left in between. The CDR3 loop spans 10 amino acids. The CDR3 is CSANTYGYTF. In nucleotides, the CDR3 is TGCAGTGCTAATACGTATGGCTACACCTTC.

This chain links TRBV5-8 with TRBJ2-1, with 11 bases fitting TRBD2. The CDR3 runs to 17 residues. With 4 bases clipped from V and 0 bases from J, the junction kept 6 bases outside the gene matches. Germline lookup yields CDR1 SGHTS and CDR2 YDEGEE. CDR3 DNA sequence: TGTGCCAGCAGCCGCGGGACTAGCGGCAGCTCCTACAATGAGCAGTTCTTC. Amino acids: CASSRGTSGSSYNEQFF.

There are many counts of this clonotype. This chain links TRBV24-1 with TRBJ2-2; TRBD1 is a possible D gene (5 bases). The CDR3 extends over 16 amino acids. The V gene's germline CDR1 is KGHDR and CDR2 SFDVKD. The ends were cut back, 5 bases at V and 4 bases at J, with 16 bases in the middle. CDR3 in DNA: TGTGCCACCAGTGGAAGATGGGGCGCTGGCACCGGGGAGCTGTTTTTT. It is translated as CATSGRWGAGTGELFF.

Remarks on this clonotype: This may stem from a read error, because a much larger clone lies one nucleotide away. V gene TRBV6-2 or TRBV6-3 combines with J gene TRBJ1-5; weak D call: TRBD1 (6 bases). Looked up from germline, CDR1 is MNHEY and CDR2 is SVGEGT. The CDR3 extends over 14 amino acids. V lost 4 bases, J lost 6 bases, and 13 bases lay in between. The CDR3 DNA follows: TGTGCCAGCAGTTGTTTGGGGGGCAGTCAGCCCCAGCATTTT. Translated: CASSCLGGSQPQHF.

This clonotype has at least ten counts. The V and J genes are TRBV12-3 or TRBV12-4 and TRBJ2-7, with TRBD1 as a possible D gene (6 bases). The CDR3 is 15 amino acids. The V and J ends lost 3 bases and 4 bases respectively, with 16 bases between them. This CDR3 is CASSFLSGVGYEQYF. In DNA, the CDR3 is TGTGCCAGCAGTTTTCTGTCAGGGGTTGGGTACGAGCAGTACTTC.

There are many counts of this clonotype. The V and J genes are TRBV4-1 and TRBJ2-1; TRBD2 matches 8 bases. The junction had 5 bases not matched to a gene; V was cut back by 1 base and J by 9 bases. CDR1 is MGHRA and CDR2 is YSYEKL in the germline V gene. The CDR3 is 14 residues long. CDR3 nucleotide sequence: TGCGCCAGCAGCCAAGTGGGACTAGAGACTGAGCAGTTCTTC. Translated, it gives CASSQVGLETEQFF.

This clonotype came up a few times. This sequence joins TRBV7-9 and TRBJ2-7; D is perhaps TRBD1 or TRBD2 (5 bases each). Per germline, CDR1 SEHNR and CDR2 FQNEAQ (reference sequence). This CDR3 region has 12 residues. Trimming took 3 bases from V and 6 from J, leaving 9 bases between them. The CDR3, as DNA: TGTGCCAGCAGCTTCGGGGCTAGCGAGCAGTACTTC. This encodes CASSFGASEQYF.

Ten or more counts support this clonotype. V gene TRBV9 combines with J gene TRBJ1-1; a possible D gene is TRBD1 (6 bases). Germline CDR1 and CDR2: SGDLS and YYNGEE. The CDR3 is 16 amino acids. Trimming stripped 3 bases from V and 0 bases from J, with 15 bases between. The DNA of the CDR3 is TGTGCCAGCAGCGCTTCGGACAGCCATTTGAACACTGAAGCTTTCTTT. Translated: CASSASDSHLNTEAFF.

This clonotype has more than one count but fewer than ten. The chain couples TRBV14 to TRBJ2-3; D remains ambiguous. V was trimmed by 0 bases and J by 6 bases, leaving 7 bases between them. The CDR3 extends over 13 amino acids. Looked up from germline, CDR1 is SGHDN and CDR2 is FVKESK. In DNA, the CDR3 is TGTGCCAGCAGCCAAGAAGATTGGGATACGCAGTATTTT. Its translation is CASSQEDWDTQYF.

This clonotype was counted ten times or more. V is TRBV6-6 and J is TRBJ2-3; 10 bases are shared with TRBD1. With 2 bases clipped from V and 0 bases from J, the junction kept 2 bases outside the gene matches. The CDR3 runs 16 residues. Germline V gene lookup returns CDR1 MNHNY and CDR2 SVGAGI (reference sequence). The DNA of the CDR3 is TGTGCCAGCAGTTACGGGACAGGGGCTAGCACAGATACGCAGTATTTT. Protein: CASSYGTGASTDTQYF.